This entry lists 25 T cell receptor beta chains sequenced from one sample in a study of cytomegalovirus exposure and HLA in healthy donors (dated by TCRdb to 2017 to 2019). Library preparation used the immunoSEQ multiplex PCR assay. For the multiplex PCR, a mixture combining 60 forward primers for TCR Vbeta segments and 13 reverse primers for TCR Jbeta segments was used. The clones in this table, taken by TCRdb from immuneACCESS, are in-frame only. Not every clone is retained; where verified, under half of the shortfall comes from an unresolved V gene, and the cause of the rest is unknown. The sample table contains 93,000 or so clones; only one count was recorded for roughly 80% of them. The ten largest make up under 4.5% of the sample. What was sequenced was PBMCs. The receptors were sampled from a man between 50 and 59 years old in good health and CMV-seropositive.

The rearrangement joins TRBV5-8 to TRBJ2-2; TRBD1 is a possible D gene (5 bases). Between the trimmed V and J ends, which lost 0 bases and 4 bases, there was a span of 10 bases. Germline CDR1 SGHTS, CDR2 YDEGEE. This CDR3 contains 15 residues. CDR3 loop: CASSLGGRGTGELFF. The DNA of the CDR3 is TGTGCCAGCAGCTTGGGGGGAAGGGGCACCGGGGAGCTGTTTTTT. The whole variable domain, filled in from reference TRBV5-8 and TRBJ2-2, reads EAGVTQSPTHLIKTRGQQATLRCSPISGHTSVYWYQQALGLGLQFLLWYDEGEERNRGNFPPRFSGRQFPNYSSELNVNALELEDSALYLCASSLGGRGTGELFFGEGSRLTVL.

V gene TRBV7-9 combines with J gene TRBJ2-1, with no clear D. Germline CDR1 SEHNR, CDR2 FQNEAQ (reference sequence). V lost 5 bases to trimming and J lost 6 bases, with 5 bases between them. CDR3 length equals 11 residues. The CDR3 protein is CASSRGNEQFF. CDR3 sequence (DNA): TGTGCCAGCAGCCGCGGCAATGAGCAGTTCTTC.

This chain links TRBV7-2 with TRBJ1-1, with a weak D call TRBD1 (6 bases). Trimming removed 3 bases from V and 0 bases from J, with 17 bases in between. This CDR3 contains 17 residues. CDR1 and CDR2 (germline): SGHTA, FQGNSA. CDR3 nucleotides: TGTGCCAGCAGCTTGCTATTACAGGGAGCTTTGAACACTGAAGCTTTCTTT. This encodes CASSLLLQGALNTEAFF.

The CDR3 bases are TGTGCCAGCTTCGGGAGGGGGGGAAACAGACCTAACTATGGCTACACCTTC. Amino acid sequence: CASFGRGGNRPNYGYTF. V is TRBV27 and J is TRBJ1-2; tentative D call: TRBD1 (6 bases). Trimming pared 8 bases from V and 0 bases from J, leaving 22 bases between. The CDR3 sequence is 17 residues long. Germline V lookup: CDR1 MNHEY, CDR2 SMNVEV (reference sequence).

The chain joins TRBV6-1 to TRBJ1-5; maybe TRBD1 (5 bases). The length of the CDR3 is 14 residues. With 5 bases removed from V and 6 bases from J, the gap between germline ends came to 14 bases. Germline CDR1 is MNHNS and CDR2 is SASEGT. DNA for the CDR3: TGTGCCAGCAGTCAAGGGGTGTCGGGTCAGCCCCAGCATTTT. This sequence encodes CASSQGVSGQPQHF.

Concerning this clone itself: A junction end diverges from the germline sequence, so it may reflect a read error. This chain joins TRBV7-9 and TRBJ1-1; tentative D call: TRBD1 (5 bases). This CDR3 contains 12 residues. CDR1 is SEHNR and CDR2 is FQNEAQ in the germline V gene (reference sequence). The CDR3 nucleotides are TGTTCCAGCCGTACAGGAATTAGTGAAGCTTTCTTT. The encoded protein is CSSRTGISEAFF.

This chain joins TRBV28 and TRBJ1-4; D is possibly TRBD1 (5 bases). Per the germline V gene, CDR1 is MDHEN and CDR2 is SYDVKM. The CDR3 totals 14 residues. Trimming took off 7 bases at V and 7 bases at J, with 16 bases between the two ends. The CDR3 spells CASTFSGLSEKLFF. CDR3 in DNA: TGTGCCAGCACATTCTCGGGACTAAGTGAAAAACTGTTTTTT. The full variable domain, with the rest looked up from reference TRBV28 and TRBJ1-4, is DVKVTQSSRYLVKRTGEKVFLECVQDMDHENMFWYRQDPGLGLRLIYFSYDVKMKEKGDIPEGYSVSREKKERFSLILESASTNQTSMYLCASTFSGLSEKLFFGSGTQLSVL.

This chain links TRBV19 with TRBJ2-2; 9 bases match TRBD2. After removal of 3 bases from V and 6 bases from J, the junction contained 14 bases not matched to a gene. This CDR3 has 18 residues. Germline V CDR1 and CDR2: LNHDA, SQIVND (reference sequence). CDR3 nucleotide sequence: TGTGCCAGTAGTATCCCCGGACTAGCGATAAGGGGAGCCGGGGAGCTGTTTTTT. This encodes CASSIPGLAIRGAGELFF.

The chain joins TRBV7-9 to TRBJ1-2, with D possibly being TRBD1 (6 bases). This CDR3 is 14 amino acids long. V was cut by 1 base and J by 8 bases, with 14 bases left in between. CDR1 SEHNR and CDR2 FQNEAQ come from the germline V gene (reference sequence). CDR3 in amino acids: CASSLGGGGVGYTF. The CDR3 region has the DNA TGTGCCAGCAGCTTAGGAGGGGGGGGAGTCGGCTACACCTTC.

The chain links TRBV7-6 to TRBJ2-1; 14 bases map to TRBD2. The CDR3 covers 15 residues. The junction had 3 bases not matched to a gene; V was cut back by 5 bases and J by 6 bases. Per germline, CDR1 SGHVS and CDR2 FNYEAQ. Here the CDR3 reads CASSGLAGGLNEQFF. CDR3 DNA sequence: TGTGCCAGCAGCGGACTAGCGGGAGGACTCAATGAGCAGTTCTTC.

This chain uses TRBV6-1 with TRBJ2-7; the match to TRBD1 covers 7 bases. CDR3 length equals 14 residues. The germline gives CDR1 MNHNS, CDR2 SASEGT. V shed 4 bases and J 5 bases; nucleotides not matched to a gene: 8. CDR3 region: CASSVQGHPNEQYF. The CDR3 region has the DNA TGTGCCAGCAGTGTACAGGGGCATCCCAACGAGCAGTACTTC.

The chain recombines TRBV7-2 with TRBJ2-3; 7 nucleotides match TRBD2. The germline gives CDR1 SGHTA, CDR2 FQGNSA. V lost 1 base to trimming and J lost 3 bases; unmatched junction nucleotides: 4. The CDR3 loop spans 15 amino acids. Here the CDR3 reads CASSLVGGLTDTQYF. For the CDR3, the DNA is TGTGCCAGCAGCTTAGTCGGGGGGTTAACAGATACGCAGTATTTT.

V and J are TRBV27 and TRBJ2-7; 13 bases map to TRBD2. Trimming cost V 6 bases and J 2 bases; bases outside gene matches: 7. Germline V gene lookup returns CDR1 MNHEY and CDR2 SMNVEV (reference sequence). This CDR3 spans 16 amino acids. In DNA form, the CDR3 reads TGTGCCAGCAGCTCGGGACTAGCGGGAAAAACCTACGAGCAGTACTTC. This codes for CASSSGLAGKTYEQYF.

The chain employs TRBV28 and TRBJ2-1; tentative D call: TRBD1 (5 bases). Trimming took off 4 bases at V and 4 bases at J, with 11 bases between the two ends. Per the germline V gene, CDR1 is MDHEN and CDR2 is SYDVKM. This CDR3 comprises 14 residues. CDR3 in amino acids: CASSSGPNYNEQFF. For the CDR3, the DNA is TGTGCCAGCAGTTCAGGGCCTAATTACAATGAGCAGTTCTTC.

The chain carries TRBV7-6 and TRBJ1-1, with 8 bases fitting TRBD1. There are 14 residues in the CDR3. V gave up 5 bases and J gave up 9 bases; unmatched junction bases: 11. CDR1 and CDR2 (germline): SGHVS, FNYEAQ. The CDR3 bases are TGTGCCAGCAGCCCGGGACAGGTGACACCTCAAGCTTTCTTT. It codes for CASSPGQVTPQAFF.

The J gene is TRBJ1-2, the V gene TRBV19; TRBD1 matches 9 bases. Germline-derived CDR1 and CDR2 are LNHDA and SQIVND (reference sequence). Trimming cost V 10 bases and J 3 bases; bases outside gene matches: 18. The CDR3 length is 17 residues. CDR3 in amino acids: CATKVDSGTGPHYGYTF. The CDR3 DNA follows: TGTGCCACCAAAGTCGACTCCGGGACAGGGCCTCACTATGGCTACACCTTC.

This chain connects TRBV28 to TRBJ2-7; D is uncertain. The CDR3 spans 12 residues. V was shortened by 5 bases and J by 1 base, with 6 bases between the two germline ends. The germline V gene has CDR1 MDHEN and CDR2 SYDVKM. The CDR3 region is CASSPNSYEQYF. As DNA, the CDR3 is TGTGCCAGCAGTCCAAATTCCTACGAGCAGTACTTC. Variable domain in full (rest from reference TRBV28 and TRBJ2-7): DVKVTQSSRYLVKRTGEKVFLECVQDMDHENMFWYRQDPGLGLRLIYFSYDVKMKEKGDIPEGYSVSREKKERFSLILESASTNQTSMYLCASSPNSYEQYFGPGTRLTVT.

Here the CDR3 DNA reads TGTGCCAGCAAAATGACAGTTAACACTGAAGCTTTCTTT. Encoded protein: CASKMTVNTEAFF. This chain links TRBV2 with TRBJ1-1; possible D gene TRBD1, 5 bases. The CDR3 is made up of 13 amino acids. Germline CDR1 and CDR2: SNHLY and FYNNEI. The germline V and J ends were trimmed by 7 bases and 2 bases, with 11 bases remaining between them. The full variable domain, with the rest looked up from reference TRBV2 and TRBJ1-1, is EPEVTQTPSHQVTQMGQEVILRCVPISNHLYFYWYRQILGQKVEFLVSFYNNEISEKSEIFDDQFSVERPDGSNFTLKIRSTKLEDSAMYFCASKMTVNTEAFFGQGTRLTVV.

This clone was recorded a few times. The CDR3 DNA follows: TGTGCCAGCAGCCCCCCCCGACTAGTTAATGAGCAGTTCTTC. It codes for CASSPPRLVNEQFF. This chain uses TRBV13 with TRBJ2-1; D possibly corresponds to TRBD2 (6 bases). This CDR3 is 14 amino acids long. CDR1 and CDR2 (germline): PRHDT, FYEKMQ (reference sequence). V lost 5 bases and J 7 bases, leaving 15 bases between the germline ends. Using reference TRBV13 and TRBJ2-1 for the parts outside the CDR3, the full variable domain is AAGVIQSPRHLIKEKRETATLKCYPIPRHDTVYWYQQGPGQDPQFLISFYEKMQSDKGSIPDRFSAQQFSDYHSELNMSSLELGDSALYFCASSPPRLVNEQFFGPGTRLTVL.

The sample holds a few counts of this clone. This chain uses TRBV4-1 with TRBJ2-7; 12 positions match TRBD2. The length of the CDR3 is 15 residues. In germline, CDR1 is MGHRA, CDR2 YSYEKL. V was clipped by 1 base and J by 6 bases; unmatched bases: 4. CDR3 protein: CASSQGTSGAVEQYF. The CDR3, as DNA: TGCGCCAGCAGCCAAGGGACTAGCGGGGCGGTCGAGCAGTACTTC.

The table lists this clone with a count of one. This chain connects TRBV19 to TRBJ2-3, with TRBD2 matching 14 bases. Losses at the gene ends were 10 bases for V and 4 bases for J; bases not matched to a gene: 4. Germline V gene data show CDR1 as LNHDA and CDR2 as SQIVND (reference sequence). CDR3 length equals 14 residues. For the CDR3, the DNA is TGTGCCACGGGACTAGCGGGAGCCCCAGATACGCAGTATTTT. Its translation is CATGLAGAPDTQYF. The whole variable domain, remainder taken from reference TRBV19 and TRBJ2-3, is DGGITQSPKYLFRKEGQNVTLSCEQNLNHDAMYWYRQDPGQGLRLIYYSQIVNDFQKGDIAEGYSVSREKKESFPLTVTSAQKNPTAFYLCATGLAGAPDTQYFGPGTRLTVL.

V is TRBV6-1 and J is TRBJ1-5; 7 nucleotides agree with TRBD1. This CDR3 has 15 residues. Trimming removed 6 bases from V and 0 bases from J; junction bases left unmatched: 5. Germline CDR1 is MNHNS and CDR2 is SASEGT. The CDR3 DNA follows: TGTGCCAGCAGGGTAACAGGGGATAGCAATCAGCCCCAGCATTTT. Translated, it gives CASRVTGDSNQPQHF.

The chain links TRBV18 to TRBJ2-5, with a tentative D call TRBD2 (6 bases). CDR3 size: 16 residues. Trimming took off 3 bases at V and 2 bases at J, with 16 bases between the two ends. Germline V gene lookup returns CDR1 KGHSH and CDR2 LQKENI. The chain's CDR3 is CASSPPGGVGQETQYF. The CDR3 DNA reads TGTGCCAGCTCACCGCCAGGAGGGGTTGGGCAAGAGACCCAGTACTTC.

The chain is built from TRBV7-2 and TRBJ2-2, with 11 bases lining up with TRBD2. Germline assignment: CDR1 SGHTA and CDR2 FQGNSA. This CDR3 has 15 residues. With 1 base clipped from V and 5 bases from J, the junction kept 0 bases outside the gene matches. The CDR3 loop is CASSLVAGGTGELFF. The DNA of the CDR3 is TGTGCCAGCAGCTTAGTAGCGGGAGGGACCGGGGAGCTGTTTTTT.

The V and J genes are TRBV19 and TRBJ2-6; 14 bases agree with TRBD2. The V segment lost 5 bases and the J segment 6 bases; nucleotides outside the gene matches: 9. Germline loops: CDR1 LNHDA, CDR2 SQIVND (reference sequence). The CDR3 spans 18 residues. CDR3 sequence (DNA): TGTGCCAGTAGTGTTCGGACTAGCGGGGGGATTTTGGCCAACGTCCTGACTTTC. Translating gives CASSVRTSGGILANVLTF. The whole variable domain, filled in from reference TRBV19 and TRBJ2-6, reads DGGITQSPKYLFRKEGQNVTLSCEQNLNHDAMYWYRQDPGQGLRLIYYSQIVNDFQKGDIAEGYSVSREKKESFPLTVTSAQKNPTAFYLCASSVRTSGGILANVLTFGAGSRLTVL.